The following is a TCR beta chain sequence with its context. What it binds is unknown. Additional DNA sequences in this sample encode the identical CDR3. This specimen comes from a study of long-term antiretroviral therapy in people with HIV. Across the study: In the earliest collections, sampling predates the 2015 immediate-ART recommendation by about a decade. Overall study results and limits: Diversity remained lower than transplant donor controls, even though it increased after ART.

Germline V CDR1 and CDR2: GTSNPN, SVGIG (reference sequence). This CDR3 is 14 amino acids long. V was cut by 0 bases and J by 7 bases, with 12 bases left in between. Survey level was the resolution at which the v3.0 immunoSEQ assay ran. Measured with immunoSEQ multiplex PCR; TCRdb has only the in-frame clones, and not every one. The sample consists of tens of thousands of clones, about 78% of them appearing once. This sequence joins TRBV30 and TRBJ1-4; D is perhaps TRBD1 (6 bases). This clonotype originated in a woman aged 25 to 39 with HIV. The starting material was unsorted PBMCs, obtained 2.9 years after starting antiretroviral therapy. The CDR3 region has the DNA TGTGCCTGGAGTGTACAAGGGGGTGGTGAAAAACTGTTTTTT. It encodes CAWSVQGGGEKLFF.